The clone carrying this T cell receptor (beta chain) occurred once. The antigen is undetermined. CDR1 is SGHTA, CDR2 FQGNSA, per germline. There are 16 residues in the CDR3. The V segment lost 6 bases and the J segment 1 base; nucleotides outside the gene matches: 10. This sample is part of a study of regulatory and conventional T cells in RAG deficiency. Genomic DNA came from blood conventional CD4+ T cells gated CD25-low CD127-high. Produced via immunoSEQ multiplex PCR; TCRdb's table is partial and in-frame only. The table includes about 30,000 clones, approximately 96% detected once. Study-level results: Compared with controls, unique Treg TCR beta sequences dropped about 100-fold in Omenn syndrome and CID/AS. Shorter CDR3s in all patient subsets; >75% Treg-Tconv overlap in Omenn.

This sample was shared with a second study, whose subject was regulatory T cells. That study adds: Amplification used 52 TRBV primers and 13 TRBJ primers.

The chain joins TRBV7-2 to TRBJ2-3, with 7 bases matching TRBD2. The sequenced sample was CD25- CD4+ T cells sorted from blood. The origin of this receptor is a human donor in good health. The CDR3: CASSSRASGRTDTQYF. CDR3 DNA sequence: TGTGCCAGCAGTTCACGGGCTAGCGGACGCACAGATACGCAGTATTTT.